This TCR beta chain was found in a study of identical twins listed by TCRdb under 2016. In terms of the full investigation: To test whether fetal clonotypes persist, this study deep-sequenced TCR alpha and beta repertoires from monozygotic twins, from unrelated adults of various ages, and from cord blood. To rule out contamination, the twin experiments were replicated at different times with different library preparation protocols. Overall study outcomes, separate from this receptor: Excess twin sharing in beta out-of-frame sequences was weaker because fewer shared sequences lowered the signal-to-noise ratio. Fewer insertions were carried by abundant cord blood beta clonotypes, a similar but weaker trend appeared in young adult naive repertoires, and no such trend appeared in memory repertoires. Invariant T cells such as MAIT and iNKT could partly confound zero-insertion analyses, although diverse VJ usage argued against such confounding for most clonotypes. Conclusions relied on cross-sectional statistical analysis, since the same donors could not be followed over many years. Compared with coincidental sharing between unrelated individuals, out-of-frame TCR alpha sequences shared between twins had an excess of sequences with low generation probability. Recombination models systematically underestimated out-of-frame TCR alpha sharing in monozygotic twins but agreed with sharing between unrelated individuals.

Libraries were built with 5' RACE. Data came from an Illumina HiSeq 2000. A universal primer binding site was added through template switching, and the final cDNA carried a unique molecular identifier so that TCR cDNA molecules could be counted accurately. Specific primers in the conserved constant-segment region were used to synthesize first-strand cDNA for TCR alpha and beta chains. To control for contamination, each cDNA library was double barcoded with a SMART-Mk sample barcode plus Illumina barcodes. TruSeq adapter sequences, together with Illumina sample barcodes, were added in two successive PCR steps. The Illumina HiSeq platform was used with custom primers to sequence TCR alpha and beta cDNA libraries. Regarding the original processing steps: MiGEC processed the raw reads to extract unique molecular identifiers, while MiXCR was used to determine the CDR3 positions. Recombination models were inferred per individual with the repgenHMM and IGoR tools using an EM algorithm. The analysis of shared clonotypes was done with the tcR package in R, with sharing normalized by the product of cloneset sizes. To study raw recombination without the effects of thymic and clonal selection, out-of-frame nonproductive sequences were analyzed. The raw public data were reprocessed by TCRdb itself: fastp quality trimming at Q25, MiXCR clonotype calling, in-frame beta chains only. Under each unique CDR3 protein, matching rows form one entry showing the most common genes and DNA. TCRdb, not the authors, supplied the V and J calls. The sample records fewer than 450,000 distinct CDR3 sequences, about 9% of which are singletons. The top ten hold 7.5% to 9.5% of the sample.

This clonotype was recorded at least ten times. Its specific antigen is unknown. No per-base quality is available; no much larger clone lies one base away. Reading the germline V gene (reference sequence) gives CDR1 DFQATT and CDR2 SNEGSKA. Reading from cysteine to phenylalanine, the CDR3 counts 13 amino acids. Just CDR3 DNA is preserved here, 39 bases in frame from base 1. Trimming costs V 1 base and J 7 bases, and their ends lie 13 bases apart. Every donor in the study was a healthy Caucasian. Three unrelated non-twin adults were also sequenced: a male aged 18 to 30, a male aged 50 to 59 and a female aged 50 to 59. Miltenyi CD45RO+ enrichment and human naive T-cell isolation kits were used to isolate memory (CD45RO+) and naive T cells from PBMC.

The sample consisted of naive T cells sorted from blood. The cell subset or site tag for this specimen amounts to: cells isolated with a human naive T-cell isolation kit. The V gene is TRBV20-1 and the J gene is TRBJ1-1, with the D segment identity uncertain. The sequence was obtained from a woman aged 45-65 years in good health. The sequenced DNA is TGCAGTGCTAGAGTGCGGCAGATCGGTGAAGCTTTCTTT. Translated, it reads CSARVRQIGEAFF.